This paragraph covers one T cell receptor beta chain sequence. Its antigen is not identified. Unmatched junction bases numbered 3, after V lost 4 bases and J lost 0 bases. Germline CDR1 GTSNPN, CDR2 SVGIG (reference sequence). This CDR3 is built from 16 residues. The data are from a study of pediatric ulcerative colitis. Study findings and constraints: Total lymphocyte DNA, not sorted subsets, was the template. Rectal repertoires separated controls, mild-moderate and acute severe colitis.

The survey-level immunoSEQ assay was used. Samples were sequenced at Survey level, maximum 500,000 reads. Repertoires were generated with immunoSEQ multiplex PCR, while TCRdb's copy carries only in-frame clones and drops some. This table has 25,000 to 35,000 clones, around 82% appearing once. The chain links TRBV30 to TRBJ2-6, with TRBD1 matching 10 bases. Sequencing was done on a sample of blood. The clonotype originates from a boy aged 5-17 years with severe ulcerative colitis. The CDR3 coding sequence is TGTGCCTGGAAGACAGGGGGCGTCTCTGGGGCCAACGTCCTGACTTTC. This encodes CAWKTGGVSGANVLTF. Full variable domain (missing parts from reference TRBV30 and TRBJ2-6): SQTIHQWPATLVQPVGSPLSLECTVEGTSNPNLYWYRQAAGRGLQLLFYSVGIGQISSEVPQNLSASRPQDRQFILSSKKLLLSDSGFYLCAWKTGGVSGANVLTFGAGSRLTVL.